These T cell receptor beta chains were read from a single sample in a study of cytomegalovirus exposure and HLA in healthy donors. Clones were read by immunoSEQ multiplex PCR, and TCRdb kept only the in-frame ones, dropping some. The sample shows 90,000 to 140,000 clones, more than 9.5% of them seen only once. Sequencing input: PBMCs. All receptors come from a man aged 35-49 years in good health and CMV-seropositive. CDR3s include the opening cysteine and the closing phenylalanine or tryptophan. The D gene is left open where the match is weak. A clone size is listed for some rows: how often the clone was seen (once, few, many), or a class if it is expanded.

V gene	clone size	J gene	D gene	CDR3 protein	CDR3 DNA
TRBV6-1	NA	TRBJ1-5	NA	CASSEQYSNQPQHF	TGTGCCAGCAGTGAACAGTATAGCAATCAGCCCCAGCATTTT
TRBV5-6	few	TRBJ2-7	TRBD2	CASSLSGVEQYF	TGTGCCAGCAGCTTGAGCGGGGTCGAGCAGTACTTC
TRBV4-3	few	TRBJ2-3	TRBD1	CASSQVGQGIPDTQYF	TGCGCCAGCAGCCAAGTTGGACAGGGTATACCAGATACGCAGTATTTT
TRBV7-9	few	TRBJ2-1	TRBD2	CASSSTGRAVVNEQFF	TGTGCCAGCAGCTCCACCGGGAGGGCCGTTGTCAATGAGCAGTTCTTC
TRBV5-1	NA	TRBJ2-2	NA	CASSLGGNTGELFF	TGCGCCAGCAGCTTGGGAGGGAACACCGGGGAGCTGTTTTTT
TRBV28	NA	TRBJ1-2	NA	CASSPGLLFGYGYTF	TGTGCCAGCAGTCCGGGACTTTTGTTCGGTTATGGCTACACCTTC
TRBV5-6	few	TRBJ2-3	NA	CASSLTGISTDTQYF	TGTGCCAGCAGCTTGACGGGGATAAGTACAGATACGCAGTATTTT
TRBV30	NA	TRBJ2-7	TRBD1	CAWSVGAGTDYEQYF	TGTGCCTGGAGTGTAGGGGCCGGGACAGACTACGAGCAGTACTTC
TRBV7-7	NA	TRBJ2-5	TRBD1	CASSLGTGMETQYF	TGTGCCAGCAGCTTAGGGACAGGGATGGAGACCCAGTACTTC
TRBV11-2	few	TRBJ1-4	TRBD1	CASSSSGTENEKLFF	TGTGCCAGCAGCTCGTCCGGGACAGAAAATGAAAAACTGTTTTTT
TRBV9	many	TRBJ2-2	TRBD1	CASSADRENTGELFF	TGTGCCAGCAGCGCGGACAGGGAGAACACCGGGGAGCTGTTTTTT
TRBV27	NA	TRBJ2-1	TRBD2	CASSLSPLGLAGVRGNEQFF	TGTGCCAGCAGTTTATCTCCCTTAGGACTAGCGGGAGTACGGGGCAATGAGCAGTTCTTC
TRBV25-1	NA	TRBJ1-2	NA	CASMRRGNDYGYTF	TGTGCCAGCATGCGGCGGGGAAACGACTATGGCTACACCTTC
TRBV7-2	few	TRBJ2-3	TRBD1	CASSPRTGDGTDTQYF	TGTGCCAGCAGCCCTCGGACAGGGGACGGCACAGATACGCAGTATTTT
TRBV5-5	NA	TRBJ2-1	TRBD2	CASSHPGLAGGPNGNEQFF	TGTGCCAGCAGCCACCCGGGACTAGCGGGAGGGCCGAATGGGAATGAGCAGTTCTTC
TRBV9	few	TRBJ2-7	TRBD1	CASSVEQGEYF	TGTGCCAGCAGCGTAGAACAGGGGGAGTACTTC
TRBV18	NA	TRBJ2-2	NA	CASSLTVTRTTGELFF	TGTGCCAGCTCACTCACAGTAACCCGAACCACCGGGGAGCTGTTTTTT
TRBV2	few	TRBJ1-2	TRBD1	CASTRLRQGTDGYTF	TGTGCCAGCACTCGACTCCGACAGGGGACGGATGGCTACACCTTC
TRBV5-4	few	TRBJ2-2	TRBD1	CASSSAGQANTGELFF	TGTGCCAGCAGCTCCGCGGGACAGGCGAACACCGGGGAGCTGTTTTTT
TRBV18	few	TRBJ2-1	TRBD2	CASSPLAGNNEQFF	TGTGCCAGCTCACCTCTAGCGGGGAACAATGAGCAGTTCTTC
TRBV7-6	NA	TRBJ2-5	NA	CASSLEDGLAPIQETQYF	TGTGCCAGCAGCTTAGAAGACGGCCTAGCGCCAATCCAAGAGACCCAGTACTTC
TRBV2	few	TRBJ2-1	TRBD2	CASQGLAGNEQFF	TGTGCCAGCCAGGGACTAGCGGGAAATGAGCAGTTCTTC
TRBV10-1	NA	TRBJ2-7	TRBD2	CASSAGLPPSEQYF	TGCGCCAGCAGTGCGGGACTACCTCCTTCCGAGCAGTACTTC
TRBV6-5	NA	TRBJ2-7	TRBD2	CASGSPAGGTYEQYF	TGTGCCAGCGGTTCGCCCGCGGGAGGCACCTACGAGCAGTACTTC
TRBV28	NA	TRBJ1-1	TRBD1	CASMAGGASTEAFF	TGTGCCAGCATGGCAGGGGGCGCGAGCACTGAAGCTTTCTTT
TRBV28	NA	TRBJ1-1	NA	CASSTVRGGRGPNTEAFF	TGTGCCAGCAGTACGGTACGGGGGGGCAGGGGACCGAACACTGAAGCTTTCTTT
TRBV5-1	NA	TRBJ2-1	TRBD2	CASSWVAGGPNEQFF	TGCGCCAGCAGCTGGGTAGCGGGAGGCCCCAATGAGCAGTTCTTC
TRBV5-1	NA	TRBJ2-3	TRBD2	CASSSGLAGVTDTQYF	TGCGCCAGCAGCTCGGGACTAGCGGGAGTAACAGATACGCAGTATTTT
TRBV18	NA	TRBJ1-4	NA	CASSSADQVEKLFF	TGTGCCAGCTCATCCGCCGATCAGGTTGAAAAACTGTTTTTT
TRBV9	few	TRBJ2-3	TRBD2	CASSVVGSGRDTQYF	TGTGCCAGCAGCGTAGTAGGTAGCGGGAGGGATACGCAGTATTTT
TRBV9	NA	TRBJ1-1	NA	CASSVGGPGEAFF	TGTGCCAGCAGCGTAGGGGGGCCCGGTGAAGCTTTCTTT
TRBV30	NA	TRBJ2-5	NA	CAWSVQETQYF	TGTGCCTGGAGTGTACAGGAGACCCAGTACTTC
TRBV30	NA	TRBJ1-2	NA	CAWAGGNYGYTF	TGTGCCTGGGCCGGGGGAAACTATGGCTACACCTTC
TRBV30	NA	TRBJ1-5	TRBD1	CALQLRDRGDQPQHF	TGTGCCCTCCAGCTCCGGGACAGGGGCGATCAGCCCCAGCATTTT